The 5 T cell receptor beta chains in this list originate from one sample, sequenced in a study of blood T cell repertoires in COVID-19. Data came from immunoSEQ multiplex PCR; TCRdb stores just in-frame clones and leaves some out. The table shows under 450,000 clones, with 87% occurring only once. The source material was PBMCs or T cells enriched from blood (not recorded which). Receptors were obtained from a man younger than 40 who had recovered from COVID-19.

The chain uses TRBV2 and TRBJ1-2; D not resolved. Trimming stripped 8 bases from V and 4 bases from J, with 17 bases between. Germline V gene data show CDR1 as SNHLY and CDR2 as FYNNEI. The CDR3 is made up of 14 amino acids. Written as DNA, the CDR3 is TGTGCCAGCTCGTCCCAACAGTTACTCTATGGCTACACCTTC. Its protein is CASSSQQLLYGYTF.

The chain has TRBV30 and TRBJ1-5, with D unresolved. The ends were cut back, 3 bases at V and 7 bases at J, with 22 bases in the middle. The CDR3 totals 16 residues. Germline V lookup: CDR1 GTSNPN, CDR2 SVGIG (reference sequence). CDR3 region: CAWSPLLATLRQPQHF. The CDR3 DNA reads TGTGCCTGGAGCCCTCTCTTAGCGACCCTGCGCCAGCCCCAGCATTTT.

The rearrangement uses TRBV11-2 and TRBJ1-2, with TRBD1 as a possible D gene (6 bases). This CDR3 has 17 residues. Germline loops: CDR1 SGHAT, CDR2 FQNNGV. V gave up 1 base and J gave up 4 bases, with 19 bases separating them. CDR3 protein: CASSLALLRTEGYGYTF. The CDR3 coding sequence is TGTGCCAGCAGCTTAGCGCTTCTGAGGACAGAGGGCTATGGCTACACCTTC.

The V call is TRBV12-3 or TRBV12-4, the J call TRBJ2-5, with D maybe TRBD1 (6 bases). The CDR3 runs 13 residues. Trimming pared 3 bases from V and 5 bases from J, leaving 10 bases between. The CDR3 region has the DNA TGTGCCAGCAGTTTCCGAAGGGGGGAGACCCAGTACTTC. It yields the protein CASSFRRGETQYF.

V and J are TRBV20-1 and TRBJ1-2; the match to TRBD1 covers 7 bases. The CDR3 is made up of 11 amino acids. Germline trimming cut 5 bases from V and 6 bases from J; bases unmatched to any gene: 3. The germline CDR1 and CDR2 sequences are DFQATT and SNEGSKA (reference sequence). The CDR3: CSAPGQDGYTF. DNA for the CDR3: TGCAGTGCTCCCGGACAGGATGGCTACACCTTC.